This T cell receptor (beta chain) is from a study of liver allograft versus peripheral blood T cells. The overall study: Transplanted-liver and recipient peripheral blood T cell receptor repertoires were compared.

Whole-study results and caveats: A difference was reportedly observed between T cell receptor repertoires inside liver allografts and those in peripheral blood.

Germline loops: CDR1 SEHNR, CDR2 FQNEAQ (reference sequence). Trimming cost V 5 bases and J 1 base, with 12 bases left between them. The CDR3 is 14 residues long. Remarks on this clonotype: Its target is not known.

TCRdb redid the calling of the reads with MiXCR, one entry per CDR3 protein. The sample records approximately 9,000 distinct CDR3 sequences, under 20% being singletons. The sequence came from a human patient who had a liver transplant. Some T cells here may be from the graft donor. This chain connects TRBV7-9 to TRBJ2-7; weak D call: TRBD1 (6 bases). CDR3 amino acids: CASSPRDISYEQYF. CDR3 in DNA: TGTGCCAGCAGCCCCCGGGACATTTCCTACGAGCAGTACTTC.